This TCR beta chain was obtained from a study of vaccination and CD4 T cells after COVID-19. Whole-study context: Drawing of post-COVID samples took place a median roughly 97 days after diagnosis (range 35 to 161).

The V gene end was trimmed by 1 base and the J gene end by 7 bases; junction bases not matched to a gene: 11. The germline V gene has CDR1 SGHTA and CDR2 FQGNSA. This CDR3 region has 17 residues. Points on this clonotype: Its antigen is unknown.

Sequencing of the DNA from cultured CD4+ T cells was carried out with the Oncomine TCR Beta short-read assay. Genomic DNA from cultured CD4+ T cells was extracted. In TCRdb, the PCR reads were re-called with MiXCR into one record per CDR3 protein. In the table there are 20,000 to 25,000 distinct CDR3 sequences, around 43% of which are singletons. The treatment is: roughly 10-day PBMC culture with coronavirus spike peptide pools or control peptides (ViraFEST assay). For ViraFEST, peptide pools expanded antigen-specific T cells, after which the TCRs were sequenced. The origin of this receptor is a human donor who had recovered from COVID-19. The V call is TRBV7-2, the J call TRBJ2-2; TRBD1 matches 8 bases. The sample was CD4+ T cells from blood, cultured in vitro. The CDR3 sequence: CASSLVGTGVRGGELFF. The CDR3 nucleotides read TGTGCCAGCAGCTTAGTGGGGACAGGAGTTCGGGGCGGGGAGCTGTTTTTT. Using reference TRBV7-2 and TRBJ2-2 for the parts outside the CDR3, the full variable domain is GAGVSQSPSNKVTEKGKDVELRCDPISGHTALYWYRQSLGQGLEFLIYFQGNSAPDKSGLPSDRFSAERTGGSVSTLTIQRTQQEDSAVYLCASSLVGTGVRGGELFFGEGSRLTVL.